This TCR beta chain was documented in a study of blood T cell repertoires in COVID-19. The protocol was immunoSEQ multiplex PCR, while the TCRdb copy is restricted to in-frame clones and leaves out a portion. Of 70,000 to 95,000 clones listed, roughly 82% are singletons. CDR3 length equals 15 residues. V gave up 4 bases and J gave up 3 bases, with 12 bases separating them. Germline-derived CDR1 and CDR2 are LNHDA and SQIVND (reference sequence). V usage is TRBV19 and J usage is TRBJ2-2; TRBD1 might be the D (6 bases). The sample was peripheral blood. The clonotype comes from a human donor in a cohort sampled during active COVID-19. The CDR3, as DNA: TGTGCCAGTAGTACCGGGACACCCTACACCGGGGAGCTGTTTTTT. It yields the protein CASSTGTPYTGELFF.